This T cell receptor beta chain was sequenced for a study of T cells in Graves' hyperthyroidism and ophthalmopathy. Germline V gene sequence: CDR1 MNHEY, CDR2 SMNVEV (reference sequence). The J segment lost 9 bases and the V segment lost 7 bases, leaving 10 bases of the junction unmatched. This CDR3 has 14 residues. Amplification of TCR beta CDR3 regions was performed using RNA transcripts as template. The HTBI primer set served for first-round RT-PCR of the TCR CDR3. In TCRdb, the multiplex PCR reads were re-called with MiXCR into one record per CDR3 protein. The sample includes 130,000 to 150,000 distinct CDR3 sequences, 22% seen only once; the top ten take around 69%. As for this clonotype: Its target is unknown.

Study outcomes and limitations: A median around six months before onset, the model predicted ophthalmopathy.

Exclusion followed for patients with uncontrolled infection, other autoimmune disease, pregnancy or lactation. Source material: blood. The receptor was derived from a woman in her forties or fifties with Graves' hyperthyroidism that later progressed to Graves' ophthalmopathy. V usage is TRBV27 and J usage is TRBJ2-1; 9 bases align to TRBD2. CDR3 in DNA: TGTGCCAGCAAGGTGGCGGGGGGGCCTCCTGAGCAGTTCTTC. This encodes CASKVAGGPPEQFF.